One TCR beta chain is described in this entry. The data were taken from a study of control samples from healthy donors and cancer patients. Generated by immunoSEQ multiplex PCR, the TCRdb table keeps only in-frame clones and is missing some. The sample lists about 79,000 clones, roughly 93% occurring once. The CDR3 is 13 residues long. V lost 2 bases to trimming and J lost 5 bases, with 9 bases between them. The V and J genes are TRBV12-3 or TRBV12-4 and TRBJ2-5; D is perhaps TRBD1 or TRBD2 (5 bases each). The sample was PBMCs. The TCR comes from a woman aged 35 to 49 with lung cancer. The CDR3 region has the DNA TGTGCCAGCAGTTTATCCGGGGCGGAGACCCAGTACTTC. This sequence encodes CASSLSGAETQYF.